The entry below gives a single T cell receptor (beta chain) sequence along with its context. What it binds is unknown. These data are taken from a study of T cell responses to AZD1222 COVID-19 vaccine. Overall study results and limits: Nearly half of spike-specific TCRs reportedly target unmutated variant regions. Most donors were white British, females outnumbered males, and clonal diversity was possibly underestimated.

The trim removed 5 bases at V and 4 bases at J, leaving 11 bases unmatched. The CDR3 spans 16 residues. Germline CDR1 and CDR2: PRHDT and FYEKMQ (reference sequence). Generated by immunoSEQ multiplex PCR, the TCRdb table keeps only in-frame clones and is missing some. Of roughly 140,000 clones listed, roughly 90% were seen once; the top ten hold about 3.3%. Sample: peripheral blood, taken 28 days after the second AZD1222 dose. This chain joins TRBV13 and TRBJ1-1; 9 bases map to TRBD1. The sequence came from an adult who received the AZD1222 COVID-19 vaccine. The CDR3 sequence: CASSPRDRVAGTEAFF. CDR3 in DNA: TGTGCCAGCAGCCCAAGGGACAGGGTCGCGGGCACTGAAGCTTTCTTT.